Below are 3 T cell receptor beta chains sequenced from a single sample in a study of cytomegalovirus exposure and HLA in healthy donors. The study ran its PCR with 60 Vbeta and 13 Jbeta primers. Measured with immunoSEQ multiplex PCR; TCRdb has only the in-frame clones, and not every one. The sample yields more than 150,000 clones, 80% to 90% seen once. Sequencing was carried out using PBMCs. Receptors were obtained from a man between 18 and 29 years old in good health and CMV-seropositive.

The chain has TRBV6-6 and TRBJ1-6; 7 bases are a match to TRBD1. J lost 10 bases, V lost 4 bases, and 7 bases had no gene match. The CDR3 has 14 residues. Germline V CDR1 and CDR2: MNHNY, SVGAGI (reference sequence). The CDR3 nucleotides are TGTGCCAGCAGTTTGACAGGGCGTGAGTCACCCCTCCACTTT. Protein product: CASSLTGRESPLHF.

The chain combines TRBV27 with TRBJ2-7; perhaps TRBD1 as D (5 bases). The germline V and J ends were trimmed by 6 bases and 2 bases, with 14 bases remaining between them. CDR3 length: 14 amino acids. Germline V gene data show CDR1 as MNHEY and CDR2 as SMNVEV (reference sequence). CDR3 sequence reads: CASRRTRVTYEQYF. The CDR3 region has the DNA TGTGCCAGCAGACGGACACGGGTGACCTACGAGCAGTACTTC.

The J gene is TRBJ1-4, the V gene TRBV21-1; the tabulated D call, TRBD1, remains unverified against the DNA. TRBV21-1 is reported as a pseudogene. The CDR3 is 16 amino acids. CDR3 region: CASSKEGGRGSEKLFF. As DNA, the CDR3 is TGTGCCAGCAGCAAAGAGGGTGGCAGGGGAAGTGAAAAACTGTTTTTT.